These 10 T cell receptor beta chains came from one sample sequenced in a study of tumor-infiltrating lymphocytes in primary liver carcinoma. The authors made TCR beta cDNA from around 500 ng total RNA with a constant-region primer. Three-round nested multiplex PCR performed with slightly modified ARM-PCR produced the TCR beta libraries. TRBV1-TRBV30 forward primers and a C-beta reverse primer were used in the first two PCR rounds, which each ran for around 11 cycles. One entry per CDR3 protein results from TCRdb running MiXCR on the multiplex PCR reads. The sample lists 300,000 to 400,000 distinct CDR3 sequences; around 60% were seen once. Blood RNA came from unsorted whole blood; germline DNA was also extracted. The material sequenced was peripheral blood. The origin of the receptors is a man aged 35 to 55 with primary liver carcinoma and hepatitis B virus infection.

Ten or more counts support this clonotype. The chain employs TRBV12-3 or TRBV12-4 and TRBJ1-1; 9 bases align to TRBD1. The V segment lost 6 bases and the J segment 4 bases; nucleotides outside the gene matches: 15. This CDR3 has 17 amino acids. This CDR3 reads CASSPWRTGGMGTEAFF. As DNA, the CDR3 is TGTGCCAGCAGCCCATGGCGCACAGGGGGCATGGGCACTGAAGCTTTCTTT.

DNA of the CDR3: TGTGCCAGCAGCCACCCCGGGGACCGGTTAACCGGGGAGCTGTTTTTT. It specifies CASSHPGDRLTGELFF. J is TRBJ2-2 and V is TRBV28; D is possibly TRBD1 or TRBD2 (5 bases each). Deletions cut 6 bases from V and 5 bases from J, with 19 bases between. This CDR3 has 16 amino acids. From germline, CDR1 is MDHEN and CDR2 SYDVKM.

This sequence joins TRBV10-2 and TRBJ1-5, with no clear D. CDR1 WSHSY and CDR2 SAAADI come from the germline V gene. V gave up 11 bases and J gave up 4 bases, with 21 bases separating them. This CDR3 has 15 residues. DNA of the CDR3: TGCGCCGGCAAGGAGGAGTTGGGGAGTAATCAGCCCCAGCATTTT. Translating it yields CAGKEELGSNQPQHF.

Points on this clonotype: Here the CDR3 omits its conserved ending phenylalanine or tryptophan, so a read error is the likely source. The chain links TRBV4-2 to TRBJ1-4, with D possibly being TRBD1 (5 bases). This CDR3 contains 14 residues. Looked up from germline, CDR1 is LGHNA and CDR2 is YNFKEQ. Trimming removed 1 base from V and 8 bases from J, with 11 bases in between. Here the CDR3 DNA reads TGTGCCAGCAGCCAAGGTCAGGGAGGCGAAAAACTGTTTATT. This translates into CASSQGQGGEKLFI.

The table lists this clonotype with many counts. CDR3 in DNA: TGTGCCACCCGGACAGGGGAGAACACCGGGGAGCTGTTTTTT. Its translation: CATRTGENTGELFF. This chain joins TRBV6-6 and TRBJ2-2; 9 nucleotides align to TRBD1. CDR1 and CDR2 from the germline V gene are MNHNY and SVGAGI (reference sequence). There are 14 residues in the CDR3. V gave up 10 bases and J gave up 1 base; unmatched junction bases: 4.

This clonotype was found many times. The chain links TRBV4-3 to TRBJ2-1; D is unresolved. Germline CDR1 LGHNA, CDR2 YSLEER. The CDR3 covers 16 residues. The V end was cut by 0 bases, the J end by 0 bases, with 9 bases between. The CDR3 reads CASSQDAISSYNEQFF. The DNA for the CDR3 is TGCGCCAGCAGCCAAGACGCTATCAGCTCCTACAATGAGCAGTTCTTC.

This clonotype was counted a single time. V is TRBV19 and J is TRBJ1-1; D is unclear. There are 14 residues in the CDR3. V dropped 3 bases and J dropped 1 base, with 9 bases sitting between them. Germline CDR1 reads LNHDA; CDR2 reads SQIVND (reference sequence). The CDR3 DNA sequence: TGTGCCAGTAGTATCGCTATCACGAACACTGAAGCTTTCTTT. Protein: CASSIAITNTEAFF.

In regard to this clonotype: Given a much more abundant clone one base away, this may be a read error. The chain links TRBV5-4 to TRBJ2-2; the D gene could be TRBD1 or TRBD2 (5 bases each). Germline V gene lookup returns CDR1 SGHNT and CDR2 YYREEE (reference sequence). The CDR3 sequence is 16 residues long. CDR3 in DNA: TGTGCCAGCAGCTTGGCGGGCAGGGCCGGGGCCGGGGTGCTGTTTTTT. Encoded protein: CASSLAGRAGAGVLFF.

This clonotype was seen at least ten times. The V and J genes are TRBV5-6 and TRBJ2-1; 7 bases match TRBD2. V lost 4 bases and J lost 5; bases outside the gene matches: 12. The germline V gene has CDR1 SGHDT and CDR2 YYEEEE. The CDR3 runs to 16 residues. CDR3 residues: CASSGRRAGRDNEQFF. CDR3 DNA sequence: TGTGCCAGCAGCGGCCGGAGAGCGGGACGAGACAATGAGCAGTTCTTC. Combining the CDR3 with reference TRBV5-6 and TRBJ2-1 gives the whole variable domain DAGVTQSPTHLIKTRGQQVTLRCSPKSGHDTVSWYQQALGQGPQFIFQYYEEEERQRGNFPDRFSGHQFPNYSSELNVNALLLGDSALYLCASSGRRAGRDNEQFFGPGTRLTVL.

This clonotype is termed medium-sized (0.01 to 0.1%). This sequence joins TRBV11-2 and TRBJ2-2, with D unclear. The V end lost 5 bases, the J end lost 1 base, and 8 bases lay between the germline ends. The CDR3 covers 14 residues. Germline CDR1 and CDR2: SGHAT and FQNNGV. CDR3 bases: TGTGCCAGCAGCCGCCGAGGGAACACCGGGGAGCTGTTTTTT. Translating gives CASSRRGNTGELFF. Variable domain in full (rest from reference TRBV11-2 and TRBJ2-2): EAGVAQSPRYKIIEKRQSVAFWCNPISGHATLYWYQQILGQGPKLLIQFQNNGVVDDSQLPKDRFSAERLKGVDSTLKIQPAKLEDSAVYLCASSRRGNTGELFFGEGSRLTVL.